These 27 T cell receptor beta chains share one sample of origin, sequenced in a study of T cell responses to AZD1222 COVID-19 vaccine. The repertoire was sequenced with immunoSEQ multiplex PCR; TCRdb's copy has only in-frame clones and lacks some. The table shows over 110,000 clones, with approximately 93% occurring only once. The sample was peripheral blood, taken after recovery from COVID-19. The source of these receptors is an adult who had recovered from COVID-19.

The V gene is TRBV6-4, the J gene TRBJ2-7; 7 bases map to TRBD1. The CDR3 loop spans 14 amino acids. J lost 0 bases, V lost 4 bases, and 3 bases had no gene match. CDR1 is MRHNA, CDR2 SNTAGT, per germline. The CDR3 DNA follows: TGTGCCAGCAGTGTGGACAGGTTCTCCTACGAGCAGTACTTC. Translated, it gives CASSVDRFSYEQYF.

The genes are TRBV9 and TRBJ1-2, with 12 bases fitting TRBD1. There are 17 residues in the CDR3. Per the germline V gene, CDR1 is SGDLS and CDR2 is YYNGEE. The V segment lost 3 bases and the J segment 3 bases; nucleotides outside the gene matches: 9. CDR3 amino acids: CASSGGTGGAGDYGYTF. The CDR3 region has the DNA TGTGCCAGCAGCGGAGGGACAGGGGGCGCCGGGGACTATGGCTACACCTTC.

Details on this clone: The sample contains more than one DNA sequence encoding this CDR3. The chain links TRBV2 to TRBJ1-2; TRBD1 might be the D (5 bases). The V end lost 1 base, the J end lost 3 bases, and 6 bases lay between the germline ends. Germline loops: CDR1 SNHLY, CDR2 FYNNEI. This CDR3 region has 13 residues. The CDR3 DNA is TGTGCCAGCAGTGAAGGGGGCGACTATGGCTACACCTTC. The encoded protein is CASSEGGDYGYTF.

The chain is built from TRBV9 and TRBJ2-7; possibly TRBD1 for D (5 bases). CDR1 SGDLS and CDR2 YYNGEE come from the germline V gene. CDR3 length: 15 amino acids. Trimming left V 0 bases short and J 1 base short, with 11 bases between. The chain's CDR3 is CASSVAPDKSYEQYF. Written as DNA, the CDR3 is TGTGCCAGCAGCGTAGCACCGGACAAATCCTACGAGCAGTACTTC.

This chain links TRBV6-2 or TRBV6-3 with TRBJ2-3; the D is unclear. The CDR3 totals 15 residues. Germline V gene data show CDR1 as MNHEY and CDR2 as SVGEGT. Trimming cost V 2 bases and J 2 bases, with 11 bases left between them. CDR3 loop: CASSYTDSYTDTQYF. CDR3 sequence (DNA): TGTGCCAGCAGTTACACAGACTCGTACACAGATACGCAGTATTTT.

The chain combines TRBV5-1 with TRBJ2-2; 7 bases map to TRBD2. Germline CDR1 is SGHRS and CDR2 is YFSETQ. V lost 0 bases and J lost 4; bases outside the gene matches: 6. The CDR3 is made up of 16 amino acids. The CDR3 sequence: CASSLGGGSGTGELFF. The CDR3 region has the DNA TGCGCCAGCAGCTTGGGAGGCGGGAGTGGCACCGGGGAGCTGTTTTTT. Filled out from reference TRBV5-1 and TRBJ2-2, the complete variable domain reads KAGVTQTPRYLIKTRGQQVTLSCSPISGHRSVSWYQQTPGQGLQFLFEYFSETQRNKGNFPGRFSGRQFSNSRSEMNVSTLELGDSALYLCASSLGGGSGTGELFFGEGSRLTVL.

The CDR3 nucleotides read TGTGCCAGCAGCTTAGCCCGTGGGCATCCAGCTAACTATGGCTACACCTTC. Translation gives CASSLARGHPANYGYTF. The chain couples TRBV13 to TRBJ1-2; D call uncertain. Germline V lookup: CDR1 PRHDT, CDR2 FYEKMQ (reference sequence). Trimming left V 1 base short and J 0 bases short, with 15 bases between. The CDR3 length is 17 residues.

The CDR3 region is CASSLPRDGSSYEQYF. CDR3 DNA sequence: TGCGCCAGCAGCTTGCCAAGGGACGGAAGCTCCTACGAGCAGTACTTC. This rearrangement joins TRBV5-1 to TRBJ2-7, with D perhaps matching TRBD1 or TRBD2 (5 bases each). The germline gives CDR1 SGHRS, CDR2 YFSETQ. This CDR3 is built from 16 residues. V lost 1 base and J lost 0, with 14 bases in between. The variable domain in full, with the rest retrieved from reference TRBV5-1 and TRBJ2-7, is KAGVTQTPRYLIKTRGQQVTLSCSPISGHRSVSWYQQTPGQGLQFLFEYFSETQRNKGNFPGRFSGRQFSNSRSEMNVSTLELGDSALYLCASSLPRDGSSYEQYFGPGTRLTVT.

The chain carries TRBV7-9 and TRBJ1-1; D unclear. Trimming took 4 bases from V and 3 from J, leaving 9 bases between them. Germline lookup yields CDR1 SEHNR and CDR2 FQNEAQ (reference sequence). The CDR3 contains 13 residues. In nucleotides, the CDR3 is TGTGCCAGCAGCTGGGAGTTTTACACTGAAGCTTTCTTT. The encoded protein is CASSWEFYTEAFF.

This clone was recorded once. The chain combines TRBV25-1 with TRBJ1-2; D unresolved. This CDR3 has 14 amino acids. V was clipped by 3 bases and J by 3 bases, with 11 bases between them. Germline CDR1 reads MGHDK; CDR2 reads SYGVNS. This chain's CDR3 is CASSERELDYGYTF. The CDR3 DNA reads as TGTGCCAGCAGTGAGAGGGAGTTGGACTATGGCTACACCTTC.

The rearrangement joins TRBV5-5 to TRBJ2-7, with D uncertain. The germline gives CDR1 SGHKS, CDR2 YYEKEE (reference sequence). The CDR3 loop spans 14 amino acids. Trimming removed 4 bases from V and 5 bases from J, with 16 bases in between. The CDR3 loop is CASSEINSSDEQYF. The CDR3 DNA is TGTGCCAGCAGCGAAATAAACTCGAGCGACGAGCAGTACTTC.

This clone was counted a single time. The chain uses TRBV20-1 and TRBJ2-3; TRBD2 aligns across 9 bases. The length of the CDR3 is 17 residues. Germline trimming cut 3 bases from V and 1 base from J; bases unmatched to any gene: 11. Germline CDR1 and CDR2: DFQATT and SNEGSKA (reference sequence). The chain's CDR3 is CSASWSGRSHRTDTQYF. The CDR3 DNA reads TGCAGTGCTAGTTGGAGCGGGAGGAGCCACCGCACAGATACGCAGTATTTT.

V usage is TRBV6-6 and J usage is TRBJ2-7; weak D call: TRBD1 (6 bases). Germline lookup yields CDR1 MNHNY and CDR2 SVGAGI (reference sequence). The length of the CDR3 is 18 residues. Trimming cost V 5 bases and J 0 bases, with 23 bases left between them. The CDR3 here is CASSRGARGSRSSYEQYF. The CDR3, as DNA: TGTGCCAGCAGTCGAGGCGCCAGGGGTTCTAGGAGCTCCTACGAGCAGTACTTC.

The V and J genes are TRBV4-1 and TRBJ1-1; D remains unclear. Trimming took 4 bases from V and 3 from J, leaving 9 bases between them. Germline values: CDR1 MGHRA, CDR2 YSYEKL. This CDR3 is built from 13 residues. CDR3 in amino acids: CASSPRPYTEAFF. The CDR3 nucleotides are TGCGCCAGCAGCCCTCGTCCCTACACTGAAGCTTTCTTT.

This rearrangement joins TRBV11-3 to TRBJ2-3; D gene uncertain. The CDR3 length is 15 residues. Trimming left V 0 bases short and J 2 bases short, with 9 bases between. Germline V gene data show CDR1 as SGHNT and CDR2 as YENEEA. CDR3 nucleotide sequence: TGTGCCAGCAGCTTAGAGGGCCGAATCACAGATACGCAGTATTTT. It is translated as CASSLEGRITDTQYF.

The gene calls are TRBV4-2 and TRBJ1-5; TRBD1 is a possible D gene (5 bases). The CDR3 runs 16 residues. The V and J ends lost 0 bases and 0 bases respectively, with 9 bases between them. Germline V gives CDR1 LGHNA, CDR2 YNFKEQ. In DNA form, the CDR3 reads TGTGCCAGCAGCCAAGACTGGAGGGGTAGCAATCAGCCCCAGCATTTT. Protein: CASSQDWRGSNQPQHF.

The rearrangement links TRBV7-9 to TRBJ2-7; TRBD2 agrees at 7 bases. V lost 4 bases, J lost 2 bases, and 11 bases stayed unmatched. This CDR3 has 16 amino acids. Germline lookup yields CDR1 SEHNR and CDR2 FQNEAQ (reference sequence). The CDR3 spells CASSSLAGGLTYEQYF. The CDR3 DNA is TGTGCCAGCAGCTCCTTAGCGGGTGGGTTAACCTACGAGCAGTACTTC.

The V call is TRBV7-8, the J call TRBJ2-7; D is uncertain. This CDR3 has 12 amino acids. The V end was cut by 5 bases, the J end by 5 bases, with 10 bases between. Germline assignment: CDR1 SGHVS and CDR2 FQNEAQ. The CDR3 loop reads CASSQDRDEQYF. The CDR3 DNA is TGTGCCAGCAGCCAAGATCGGGACGAGCAGTACTTC.

The chain couples TRBV7-8 to TRBJ2-5, with TRBD2 as a possible D gene (6 bases). The CDR3 is 13 residues long. From germline, CDR1 is SGHVS and CDR2 FQNEAQ. V was cut by 6 bases and J by 5 bases, with 13 bases left in between. The CDR3 loop reads CASRMSRGETQYF. The CDR3, as DNA: TGTGCCAGCAGAATGTCCCGGGGGGAGACCCAGTACTTC.

This sequence joins TRBV30 and TRBJ1-2; D not certain. The CDR3 extends over 13 amino acids. Germline V gene data show CDR1 as GTSNPN and CDR2 as SVGIG (reference sequence). Trimming removed 0 bases from V and 4 bases from J, with 9 bases in between. In nucleotides, the CDR3 is TGTGCCTGGAGTGTAGACGTGGGCTATGGCTACACCTTC. It encodes CAWSVDVGYGYTF.

A remark on this clone: Mismatch with germline at one junction end may stem from a read error. The V call is TRBV5-5, the J call TRBJ1-6, with D unresolved. Germline V gives CDR1 SGHKS, CDR2 YYEKEE (reference sequence). The CDR3 is 15 amino acids. The CDR3 loop reads CASGLRGVYNSPLHF. The DNA of the CDR3 is TGTGCCAGCGGCTTAAGAGGCGTCTATAATTCACCCCTCCACTTT.

The chain couples TRBV11-1 to TRBJ1-2, with D maybe TRBD1 (6 bases). Trimming stripped 10 bases from V and 2 bases from J, with 11 bases between. The CDR3 loop spans 12 amino acids. CDR1 and CDR2 (germline): SGHAT, FQDESV (reference sequence). CDR3 region: CATTDRNYGYTF. CDR3 DNA: TGTGCCACAACAGACAGGAACTATGGCTACACCTTC.

This clone has only a few counts. This chain links TRBV6-6 with TRBJ1-6, with 7 bases lining up with TRBD1. The CDR3 runs to 15 residues. Germline V gene data show CDR1 as MNHNY and CDR2 as SVGAGI (reference sequence). After removal of 2 bases from V and 7 bases from J, the junction contained 5 bases not matched to a gene. The CDR3 loop reads CASSYGQERNSPLHF. In DNA, the CDR3 is TGTGCCAGCAGTTACGGACAGGAGAGGAATTCACCCCTCCACTTT.

The J gene is TRBJ2-7, the V gene TRBV12-5; no reliable D call. CDR3 length: 16 amino acids. The V end lost 0 bases, the J end lost 2 bases, and 14 bases lay between the germline ends. Germline V gene lookup returns CDR1 LGHNT and CDR2 FRNRAP. CDR3 DNA sequence: TGTGCTAGTGGTTTGGTACGGGTCTTCCCGGCCTACGAGCAGTACTTC. Protein product: CASGLVRVFPAYEQYF.

The chain uses TRBV27 and TRBJ2-3; D is undetermined. Germline CDR1 and CDR2: MNHEY and SMNVEV (reference sequence). Deletions cut 5 bases from V and 2 bases from J, with 8 bases between. CDR3 length: 13 amino acids. The DNA for the CDR3 is TGTGCCAGCAGTGAAATAATCACAGATACGCAGTATTTT. Its protein is CASSEIITDTQYF.

This chain joins TRBV28 and TRBJ2-2, with 8 bases aligning to TRBD1. With V trimmed by 6 bases and J by 3 bases, 6 bases remained unmatched. This CDR3 has 15 amino acids. CDR1 and CDR2 (germline): MDHEN, SYDVKM. The CDR3 loop reads CASSLRGRYTGELFF. The CDR3 coding sequence is TGTGCCAGCAGCCTCAGGGGGCGTTACACCGGGGAGCTGTTTTTT.

V usage is TRBV28 and J usage is TRBJ1-2; D not certain. The CDR3 runs to 12 residues. Trimming cost V 8 bases and J 4 bases, with 11 bases left between them. CDR1 is MDHEN and CDR2 is SYDVKM in the germline V gene. CDR3 region: CASLASVYGYTF. The DNA of the CDR3 is TGTGCCAGCTTGGCGTCTGTCTATGGCTACACCTTC.